Presented here are 5 T cell receptor beta chains from one specimen sequenced in a study of blood T cell repertoires in COVID-19. The assay was immunoSEQ multiplex PCR, and TCRdb's table has in-frame clones only and misses some. The sample holds 200,000 to 300,000 clones, 87% seen once. The sample was peripheral blood. The receptors were gathered from a man aged 55 to 69 who had recovered from COVID-19.

The J gene is TRBJ2-1, the V gene TRBV18; possible D gene TRBD1, 5 bases. The V end lost 1 base, the J end lost 2 bases, and 9 bases lay between the germline ends. The germline CDR1 and CDR2 sequences are KGHSH and LQKENI. The CDR3 has 15 residues. The DNA of the CDR3 is TGTGCCAGCTCACCACGACAGCCAGCCTACAATGAGCAGTTCTTC. The encoded protein is CASSPRQPAYNEQFF.

This rearrangement joins TRBV7-9 to TRBJ2-7; D unresolved. V dropped 7 bases and J dropped 0 bases, with 7 bases sitting between them. The CDR3 contains 12 residues. Germline CDR1 reads SEHNR; CDR2 reads FQNEAQ (reference sequence). CDR3 amino acids: CASNELSYEQYF. As DNA, the CDR3 is TGTGCCAGCAACGAACTCTCCTACGAGCAGTACTTC.

V is TRBV6-5 and J is TRBJ2-5; D is perhaps TRBD1 (5 bases). The CDR3 contains 12 residues. Deletions cut 7 bases from V and 5 bases from J, with 11 bases between. Germline V gives CDR1 MNHEY, CDR2 SVGAGI. CDR3 coding DNA: TGTGCCAGCACCAGGGTAGGGGAGACCCAGTACTTC. Its translation is CASTRVGETQYF.

The rearrangement uses TRBV7-8 and TRBJ1-4, with D uncertain. The V end lost 2 bases, the J end lost 4 bases, and 8 bases lay between the germline ends. The CDR3 has 14 amino acids. The germline gives CDR1 SGHVS, CDR2 FQNEAQ. CDR3 in amino acids: CASSLFSFNEKLFF. DNA for the CDR3: TGTGCCAGCAGCTTATTTTCCTTTAATGAAAAACTGTTTTTT. Filled out from reference TRBV7-8 and TRBJ1-4, the complete variable domain reads GAGVSQSPRYKVAKRGQDVALRCDPISGHVSLFWYQQALGQGPEFLTYFQNEAQLDKSGLPSDRFFAERPEGSVSTLKIQRTQQEDSAVYLCASSLFSFNEKLFFGSGTQLSVL.

The V gene is TRBV9, the J gene TRBJ2-7, with 7 bases that match TRBD1. The CDR3 has 14 residues. The J segment lost 5 bases and the V segment lost 3 bases, leaving 8 bases of the junction unmatched. The V gene's germline CDR1 is SGDLS and CDR2 YYNGEE. Here the CDR3 DNA reads TGTGCCAGCAGCGATACCGGGACAGAAAACGAGCAGTACTTC. It codes for CASSDTGTENEQYF.